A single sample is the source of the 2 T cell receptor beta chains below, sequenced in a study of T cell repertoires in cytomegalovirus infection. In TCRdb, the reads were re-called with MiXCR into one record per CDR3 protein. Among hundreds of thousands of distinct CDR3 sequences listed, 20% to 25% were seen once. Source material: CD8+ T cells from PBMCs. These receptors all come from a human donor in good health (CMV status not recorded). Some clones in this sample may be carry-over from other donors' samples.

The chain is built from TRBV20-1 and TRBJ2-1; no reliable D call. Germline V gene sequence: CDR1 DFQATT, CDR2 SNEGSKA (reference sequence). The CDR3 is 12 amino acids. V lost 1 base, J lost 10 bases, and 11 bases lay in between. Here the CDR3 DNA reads TGCAGTGCTAGAGCCTGGACGTCGGAGCAGTTCTTC. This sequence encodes CSARAWTSEQFF.

CDR3 nucleotide sequence: TGCAGTGCTAGAGGGGTGGGCCTGGGCACTGAAGCTTTCTTT. Its protein product is CSARGVGLGTEAFF. The rearrangement links TRBV20-1 to TRBJ1-1; the D is unclear. Germline CDR1 and CDR2: DFQATT and SNEGSKA (reference sequence). The CDR3 runs to 14 residues. The ends were cut back, 1 base at V and 4 bases at J, with 13 bases in the middle.